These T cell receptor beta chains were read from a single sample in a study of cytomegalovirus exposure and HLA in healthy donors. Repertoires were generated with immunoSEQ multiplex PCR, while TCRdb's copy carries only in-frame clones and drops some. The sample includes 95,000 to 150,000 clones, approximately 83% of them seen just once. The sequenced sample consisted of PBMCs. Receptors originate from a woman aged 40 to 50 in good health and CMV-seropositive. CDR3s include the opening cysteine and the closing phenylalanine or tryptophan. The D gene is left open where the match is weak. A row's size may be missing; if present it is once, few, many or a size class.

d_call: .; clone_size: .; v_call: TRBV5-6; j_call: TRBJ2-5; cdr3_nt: TGTGCCAGCAGCTCCTTGGACATCTCGGAAGAGACCCAGTACTTC; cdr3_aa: CASSSLDISEETQYF
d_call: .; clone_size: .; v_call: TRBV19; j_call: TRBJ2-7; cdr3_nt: TGTGCCAGTAGTTACGGACAGTCCTACGAGCAGTACTTC; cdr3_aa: CASSYGQSYEQYF
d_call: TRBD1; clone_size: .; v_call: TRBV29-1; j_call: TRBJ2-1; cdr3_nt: TGCAGCGTTGGTAAGTCCGGGACAGGGAGATCTGAGCAGTTCTTC; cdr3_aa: CSVGKSGTGRSEQFF
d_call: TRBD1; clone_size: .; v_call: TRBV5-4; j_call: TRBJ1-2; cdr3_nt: TGTGCCAGCAGCCGAGACAGGGCCCGGACGTATGGCTACACCTTC; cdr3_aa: CASSRDRARTYGYTF
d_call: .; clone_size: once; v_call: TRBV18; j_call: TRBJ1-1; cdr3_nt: TGTGCCAGCTCACCACCTTCAACCCGGGTTGAAGCTTTCTTT; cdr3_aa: CASSPPSTRVEAFF
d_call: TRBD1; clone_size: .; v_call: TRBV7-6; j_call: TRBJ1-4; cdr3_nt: TGTGCCAGCAGCTTAAGACAGGGAGGTGAAAAACTGTTTTTT; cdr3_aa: CASSLRQGGEKLFF
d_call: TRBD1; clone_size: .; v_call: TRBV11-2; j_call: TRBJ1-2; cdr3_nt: TGTGCCAGTAGACAGGGGTGGGGCTATGGCTACACCTTC; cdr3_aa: CASRQGWGYGYTF
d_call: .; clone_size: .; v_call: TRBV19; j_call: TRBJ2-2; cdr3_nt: TGTGCCAGTAGTAAACTAGGACCCAGCGACACCGGGGAGCTGTTTTTT; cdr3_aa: CASSKLGPSDTGELFF
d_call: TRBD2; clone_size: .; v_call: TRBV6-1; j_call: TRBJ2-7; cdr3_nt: TGTGCCAGCAGTGAATTTGGACTAGCGGGATCCTACGAGCAGTACTTC; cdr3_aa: CASSEFGLAGSYEQYF
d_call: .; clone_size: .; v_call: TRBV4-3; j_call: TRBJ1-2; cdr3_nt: TGCGCCAGCAGCCAAGACCCCGAGGGGGGGACTCTCTATGGCTACACCTTC; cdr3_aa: CASSQDPEGGTLYGYTF
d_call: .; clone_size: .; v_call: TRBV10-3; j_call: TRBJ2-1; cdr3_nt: TGTGCCATCACTAACTACAATGAGCAGTTCTTC; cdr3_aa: CAITNYNEQFF
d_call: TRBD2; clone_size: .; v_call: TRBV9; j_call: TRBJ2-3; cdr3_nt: TGTGCCAGCAGCGTAGGCCTAGCGGGAGGGAACACAGATACGCAGTATTTT; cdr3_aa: CASSVGLAGGNTDTQYF
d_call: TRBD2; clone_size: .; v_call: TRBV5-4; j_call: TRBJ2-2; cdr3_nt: TGTGCCAGCAGCTCTAGCGGGAGAGACACCGGGGAGCTGTTTTTT; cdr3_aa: CASSSSGRDTGELFF
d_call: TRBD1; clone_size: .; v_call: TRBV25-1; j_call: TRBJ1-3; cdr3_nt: TGTGCCAGCAGCCCACCCGGGACAGTCCTTGGAAACACCATATATTTT; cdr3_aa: CASSPPGTVLGNTIYF
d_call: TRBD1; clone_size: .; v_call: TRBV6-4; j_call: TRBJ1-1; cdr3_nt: TGTGCCAGCCGGGACAGACCTTTGAACACTGAAGCTTTCTTT; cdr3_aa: CASRDRPLNTEAFF
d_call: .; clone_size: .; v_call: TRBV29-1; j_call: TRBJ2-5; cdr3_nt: TGCAGCGTTGCCCAGGGTCGAGAGACCCAGTACTTC; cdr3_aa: CSVAQGRETQYF
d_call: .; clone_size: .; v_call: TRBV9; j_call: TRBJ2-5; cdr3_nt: TGTGCCAGCAGCGCCCTCGGGTATCGAATGGAGACCCAGTACTTC; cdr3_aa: CASSALGYRMETQYF
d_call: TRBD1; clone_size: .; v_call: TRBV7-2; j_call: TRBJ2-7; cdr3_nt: TGTGCCAGCAGCTTAGAAGGGACAGGGGTGTGCGAGCAGTACTTC; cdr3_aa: CASSLEGTGVCEQYF
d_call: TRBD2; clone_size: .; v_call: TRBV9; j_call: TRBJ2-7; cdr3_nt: TGTGCCAGCAGCGTAGGCGGGGGGTTATTGTACGAGCAGTACTTC; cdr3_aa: CASSVGGGLLYEQYF
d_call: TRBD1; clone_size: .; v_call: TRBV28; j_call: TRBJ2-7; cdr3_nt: TGTGCCAGCACCAACAGGGGATTATACGAGCAGTACTTC; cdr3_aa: CASTNRGLYEQYF
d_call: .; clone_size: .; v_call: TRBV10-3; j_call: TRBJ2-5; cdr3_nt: TGTGCCATCAAGCTAGGGGGGGAAGAGACCCAGTACTTC; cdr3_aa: CAIKLGGEETQYF
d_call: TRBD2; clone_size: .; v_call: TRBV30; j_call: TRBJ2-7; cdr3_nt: TGTGCCTGGACTCTAGCGGGCTACGCCTACGAGCAGTACTTC; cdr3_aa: CAWTLAGYAYEQYF
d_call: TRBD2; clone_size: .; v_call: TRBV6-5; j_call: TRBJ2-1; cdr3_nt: TGTGCCAGCTTGCCCACGCCGGGGGGGTACAATGAGCAGTTCTTC; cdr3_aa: CASLPTPGGYNEQFF
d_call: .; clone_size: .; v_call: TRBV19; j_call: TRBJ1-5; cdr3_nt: TGTGCCAGTAGTCGGCACGGGAACAATCAGCCCCAGCATTTT; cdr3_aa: CASSRHGNNQPQHF
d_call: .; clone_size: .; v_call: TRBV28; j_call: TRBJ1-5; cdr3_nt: TGTGCCAGCAGTCTCTCTGACAGACAGCCCCAGCATTTT; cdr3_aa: CASSLSDRQPQHF
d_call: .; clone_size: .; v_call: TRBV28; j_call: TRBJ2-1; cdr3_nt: TGTGCCAGCAGTTTAGGAGGGTTGTCCAATGAGCAGTTCTTC; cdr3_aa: CASSLGGLSNEQFF
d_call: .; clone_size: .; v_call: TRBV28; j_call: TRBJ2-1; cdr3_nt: TGTGCCAGCAGTTTAACGGGGGCCTACAATGAGCAGTTCTTC; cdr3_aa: CASSLTGAYNEQFF
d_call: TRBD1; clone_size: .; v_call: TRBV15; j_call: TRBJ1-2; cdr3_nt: TGTGCCACCAGCAGAGATAGGGACAGGTCTGGCTACACCTTC; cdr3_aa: CATSRDRDRSGYTF
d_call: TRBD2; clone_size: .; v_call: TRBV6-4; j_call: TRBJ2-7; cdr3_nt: TGTGCCAGCAGAGAGTTTTGGACTAGCGGAGAGCAGTACTTC; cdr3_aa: CASREFWTSGEQYF
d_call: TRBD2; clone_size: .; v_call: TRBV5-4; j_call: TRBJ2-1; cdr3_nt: TGTGCCAGCAGCTTGTCTGGGCGGGAGGCGTCCTACAATGAGCAGTTCTTC; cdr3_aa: CASSLSGREASYNEQFF
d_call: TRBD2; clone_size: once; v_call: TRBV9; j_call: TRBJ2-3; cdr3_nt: TGTGCCAGCAGCGTAGACGAGACTAGCGGGAGCGCAGATACGCAGTATTTT; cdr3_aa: CASSVDETSGSADTQYF
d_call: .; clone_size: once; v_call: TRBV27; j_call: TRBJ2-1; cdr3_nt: TGTGCCAGCAGAGAGGTATTGAGCTCCTACAATGAGCAGTTCTTC; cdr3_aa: CASREVLSSYNEQFF
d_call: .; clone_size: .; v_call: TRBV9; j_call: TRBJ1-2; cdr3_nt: TGTGCCAGCAGCGTAGCCCACAGGGATCTCTATGGCTACACCTTC; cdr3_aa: CASSVAHRDLYGYTF
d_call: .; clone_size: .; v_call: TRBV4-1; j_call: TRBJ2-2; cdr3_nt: TGCGCCAGCAGCCAAGAGGGACACCAGAACACCGGGGAGCTGTTTTTT; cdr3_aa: CASSQEGHQNTGELFF
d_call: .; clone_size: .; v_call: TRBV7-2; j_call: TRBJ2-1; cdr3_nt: TGTGCCAGCAGCTTTATCTCAGGGGTCTGGGAGCAGTTCTTC; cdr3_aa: CASSFISGVWEQFF
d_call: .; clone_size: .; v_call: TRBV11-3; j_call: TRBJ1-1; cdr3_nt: TGTGCCAGCAGCCCAGGAGGGTCCACGGCTGAAGCTTTCTTT; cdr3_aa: CASSPGGSTAEAFF
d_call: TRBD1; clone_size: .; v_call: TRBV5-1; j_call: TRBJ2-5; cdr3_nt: TGCGCCAGCAGCTTGGCCGGGTTCACAGGGGGCAAATGGGAGACCCAGTACTTC; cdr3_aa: CASSLAGFTGGKWETQYF
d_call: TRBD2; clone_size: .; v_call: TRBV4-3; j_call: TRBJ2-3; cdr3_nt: TGCGCCAGCAGCCAAGAAAGCCCCGTCGGACTAGCGGATAGCACAGATACGCAGTATTTT; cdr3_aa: CASSQESPVGLADSTDTQYF
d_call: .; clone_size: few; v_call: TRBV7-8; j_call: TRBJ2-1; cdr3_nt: TGTGCCAGCAGCCTGGGGGGTAGGGAGCAGTTCTTC; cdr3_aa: CASSLGGREQFF
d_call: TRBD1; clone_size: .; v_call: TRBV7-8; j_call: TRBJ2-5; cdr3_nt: TGTGCCAGCAGCCCTGGGACAGGGAGGACCCAGTACTTC; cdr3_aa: CASSPGTGRTQYF
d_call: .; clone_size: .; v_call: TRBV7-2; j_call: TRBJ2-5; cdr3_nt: TGTGCCAGCAGCAAAACTAGTAGCGGAGAGACCCAGTACTTC; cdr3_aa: CASSKTSSGETQYF
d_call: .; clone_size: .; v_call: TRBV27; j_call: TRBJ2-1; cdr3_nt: TGTGCCAGCAGTTGGACAGCCTACAATGAGCAGTTCTTC; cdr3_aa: CASSWTAYNEQFF
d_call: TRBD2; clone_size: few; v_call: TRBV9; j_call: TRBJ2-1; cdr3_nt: TGTGCCAGCAGCGCCCAGCGGGAGGCTTTCTACAATGAGCAGTTCTTC; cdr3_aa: CASSAQREAFYNEQFF
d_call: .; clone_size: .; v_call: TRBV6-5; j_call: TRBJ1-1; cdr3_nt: TGTGCCAGCAGTTACCTTGAGGGCTACACTGAAGCTTTCTTT; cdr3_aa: CASSYLEGYTEAFF
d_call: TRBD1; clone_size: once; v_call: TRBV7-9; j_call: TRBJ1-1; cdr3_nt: TGTGCCAGCAGCAAGACAGGGGCTACAAACACTGAAGCTTTCTTT; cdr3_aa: CASSKTGATNTEAFF
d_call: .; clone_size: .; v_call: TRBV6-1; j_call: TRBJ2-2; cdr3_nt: TGTGCCAGCAGAGATTCGGGGACCGGGGAGCTGTTTTTT; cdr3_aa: CASRDSGTGELFF
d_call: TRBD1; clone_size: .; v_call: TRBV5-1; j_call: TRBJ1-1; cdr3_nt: TGCGCCAGCAGCCCCGGGGGACAGGGGGCTACTGAAGCTTTCTTT; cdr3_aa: CASSPGGQGATEAFF
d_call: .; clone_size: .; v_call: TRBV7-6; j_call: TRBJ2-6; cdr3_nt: TGTGCCAGCAGTCAACCCCTAAGCTCTGGGGCCAACGTCCTGACTTTC; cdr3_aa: CASSQPLSSGANVLTF
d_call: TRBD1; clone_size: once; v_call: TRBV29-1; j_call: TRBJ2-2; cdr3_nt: TGCAGCGTTGTCGGGCAGGGGGCCACCGGGGAGCTGTTTTTT; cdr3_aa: CSVVGQGATGELFF
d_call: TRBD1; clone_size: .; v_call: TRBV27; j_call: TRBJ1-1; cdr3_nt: TGTGCCAGCAGTCCACACAGGGGGAAGACTGAAGCTTTCTTT; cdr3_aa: CASSPHRGKTEAFF
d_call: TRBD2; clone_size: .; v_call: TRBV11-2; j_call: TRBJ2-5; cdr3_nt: TGTGCCAGCAGTCGACTAGCGGGACGGCAAGAGACCCAGTACTTC; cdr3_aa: CASSRLAGRQETQYF
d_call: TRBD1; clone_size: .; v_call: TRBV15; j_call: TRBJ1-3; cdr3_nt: TGTGCCACCACCCTCGACAGGGGCTCTGGAAACACCATATATTTT; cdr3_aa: CATTLDRGSGNTIYF
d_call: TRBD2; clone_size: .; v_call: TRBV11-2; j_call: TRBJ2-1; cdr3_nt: TGTGCCAGCAGCTTATTGGGTGGAAGCGGGATGTCCTACAATGAGCAGTTCTTC; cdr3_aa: CASSLLGGSGMSYNEQFF
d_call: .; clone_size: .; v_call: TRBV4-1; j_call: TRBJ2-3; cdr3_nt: TGCGCCAGCGAAGAGGGGGGGACAGATACGCAGTATTTT; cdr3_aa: CASEEGGTDTQYF
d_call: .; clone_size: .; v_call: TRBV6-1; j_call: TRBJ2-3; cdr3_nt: TGTGCCAGCAGTGAGACTACCCCCGGAGAGCTTAGCACAGATACGCAGTATTTT; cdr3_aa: CASSETTPGELSTDTQYF